This T cell receptor (beta chain) emerged from a study of T cell repertoires in cytomegalovirus infection. The length of the CDR3 is 16 residues. J gave up 2 bases and V 4 bases, and 6 bases lay outside the gene matches. CDR1 is MNHEY and CDR2 is SVGAGI in the germline V gene. Using its own MiXCR run on the reads, TCRdb lists one record per CDR3 protein. The sample comprises about 920,000 distinct CDR3 sequences, around 30% of which are singletons, and 11% to 15% rests with the top ten. As regards this clonotype: Its matching antigen is unknown.

The specimen comprised cultured CD8+ T cells from PBMCs, sampled from culture after CMV antigen stimulation. V and J are TRBV6-5 and TRBJ2-2; 8 bases fit TRBD1. The TCR comes from a human donor in good health (CMV status not recorded). Some clones in this sample may be carry-over from other donors' samples. CDR3 in amino acids: CASSLRTGTNTGELFF. The CDR3 nucleotides read TGTGCCAGCAGTTTAAGGACAGGGACCAACACCGGGGAGCTGTTTTTT.